The sequence of this T cell receptor (beta chain) was determined in a study of T cell changes during pregnancy in multiple sclerosis. Assay: immunoSEQ multiplex PCR; the TCRdb copy retains only in-frame clones and omits some. The sample consists of about 71,000 clones, roughly 92% of them appearing once. The length of the CDR3 is 16 residues. This chain joins TRBV12-2 and TRBJ2-4; the table's TRBD1 call for D was not verified on the DNA. TRBV12-2 is a recognized pseudogene. Material: peripheral blood, obtained in the third trimester of pregnancy. The TCR originated in a female donor with multiple sclerosis, enrolled in a pregnancy study. The chain's CDR3 is CASRLLVRLAKNIQYF. The CDR3 DNA follows: TGTGCAAGTCGCTTATTGGTCAGATTAGCCAAAAACATTCAGTACTTC.